The present T cell receptor (beta chain) was sequenced within a study of blood T cell repertoires in COVID-19. Study background: The United States, Italy and Spain supplied acute and convalescent COVID-19 samples.

Produced via immunoSEQ multiplex PCR; TCRdb's table is partial and in-frame only. The repertoire holds 300,000 to 400,000 clones, with 70% to 90% as singletons. Seattle patients were enrolled during active infection and followed longitudinally. Germline assignment: CDR1 MDHEN and CDR2 SYDVKM. After removal of 5 bases from V and 8 bases from J, the junction contained 11 bases not matched to a gene. This CDR3 spans 15 amino acids. The TCR comes from a woman between 55 and 75 years old with COVID-19, enrolled during active disease. The J gene is TRBJ1-4, the V gene TRBV28, with TRBD1 identical over 7 bases. The sequenced sample was peripheral blood. CDR3 amino acids: CASSSRDSSGEKLFF. In DNA form, the CDR3 reads TGTGCCAGCAGTAGCCGGGACAGTTCGGGGGAAAAACTGTTTTTT. The variable domain in full, completed from reference TRBV28 and TRBJ1-4, reads DVKVTQSSRYLVKRTGEKVFLECVQDMDHENMFWYRQDPGLGLRLIYFSYDVKMKEKGDIPEGYSVSREKKERFSLILESASTNQTSMYLCASSSRDSSGEKLFFGSGTQLSVL.